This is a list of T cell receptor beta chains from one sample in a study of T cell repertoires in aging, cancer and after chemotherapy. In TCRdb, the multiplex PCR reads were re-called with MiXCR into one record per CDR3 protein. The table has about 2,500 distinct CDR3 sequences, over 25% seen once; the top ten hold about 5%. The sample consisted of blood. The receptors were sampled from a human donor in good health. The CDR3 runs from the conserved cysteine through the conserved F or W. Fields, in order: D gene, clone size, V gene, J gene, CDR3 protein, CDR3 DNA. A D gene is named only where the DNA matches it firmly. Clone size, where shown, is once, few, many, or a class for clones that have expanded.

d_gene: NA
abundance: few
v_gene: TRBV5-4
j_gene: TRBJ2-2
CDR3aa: CASSLVAGRGELFF
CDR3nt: TGTGCCAGCAGCTTGGTGGCGGGGCGGGGGGAGCTGTTTTTT

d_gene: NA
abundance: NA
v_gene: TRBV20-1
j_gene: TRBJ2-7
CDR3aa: CSAKVDSYEQYF
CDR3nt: TGCAGTGCTAAGGTGGACTCCTATGAGCAGTACTTC

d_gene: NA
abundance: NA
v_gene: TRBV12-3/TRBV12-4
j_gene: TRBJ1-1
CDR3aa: CASSPRQNTEVFF
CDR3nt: TGTGCCAGCAGTCCCCGACAGAACACAGAAGTCTTCTTT

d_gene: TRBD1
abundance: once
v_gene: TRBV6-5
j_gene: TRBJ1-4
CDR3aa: CASGEGQGRGKLFF
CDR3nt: TGTGCCAGCGGAGAAGGACAGGGCAGGGGAAAACTGTTTTTT

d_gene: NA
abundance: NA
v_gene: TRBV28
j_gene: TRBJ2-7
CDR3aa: CASSSVLVYEQYF
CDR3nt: TGTGCCAGCAGTTCGGTTTTGGTGTACGAGCAGTACTTC

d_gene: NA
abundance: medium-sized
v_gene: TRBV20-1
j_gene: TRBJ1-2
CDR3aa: CSASLSFNYGYTF
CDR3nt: TGCAGTGCTAGTCTGAGTTTTAACTATGGCTACACCTTC

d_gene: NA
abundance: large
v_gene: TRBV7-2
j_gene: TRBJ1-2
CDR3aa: CASSLTAAYGYTF
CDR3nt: TGTGCCAGCAGCTTAACGGCCGCGTATGGCTACACCTTC

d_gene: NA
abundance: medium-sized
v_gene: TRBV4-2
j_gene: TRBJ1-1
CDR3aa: CASSQYEGVSEAFF
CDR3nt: TGTGCCAGCAGCCAATATGAAGGGGTGTCTGAAGCTTTCTTT

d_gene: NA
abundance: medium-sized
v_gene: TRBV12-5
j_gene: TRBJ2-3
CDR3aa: CASGQSQEWADTQYF
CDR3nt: TGTGCTAGTGGTCAGAGCCAGGAGTGGGCGGATACGCAGTATTTT

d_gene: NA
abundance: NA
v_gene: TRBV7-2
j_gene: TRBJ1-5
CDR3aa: CASSLRESNQPQLF
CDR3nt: TGTGCCAGCAGCTTGAGGGAGAGCAATCAGCCCCAGCTTTTT

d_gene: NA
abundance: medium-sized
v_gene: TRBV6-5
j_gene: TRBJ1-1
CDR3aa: CASRGELRNTEAFF
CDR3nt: TGTGCCAGCAGGGGGGAACTCAGGAACACTGAAGCTTTCTTT

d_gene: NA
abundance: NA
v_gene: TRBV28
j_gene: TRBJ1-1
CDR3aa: CASLGQNTEAFF
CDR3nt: TGTGCCAGTCTGGGACAGAACACTGAAGCTTTCTTT

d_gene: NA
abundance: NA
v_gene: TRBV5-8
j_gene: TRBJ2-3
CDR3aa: CASRGPGTDTQYF
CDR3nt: TGTGCCAGCAGAGGCCCGGGAACAGATACGCAGTATTTT

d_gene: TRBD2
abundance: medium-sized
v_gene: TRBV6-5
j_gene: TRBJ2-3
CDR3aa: CASSYGGLLTTDTQYF
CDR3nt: TGTGCCAGCAGTTACGGGGGACTACTTACAACAGATACGCAGTATTTT

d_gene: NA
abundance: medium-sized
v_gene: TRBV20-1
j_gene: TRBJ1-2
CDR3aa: CSARGRGGDNYGYTF
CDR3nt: TGCAGTGCTAGGGGGCGAGGGGGAGATAACTATGGCTACACCTTC

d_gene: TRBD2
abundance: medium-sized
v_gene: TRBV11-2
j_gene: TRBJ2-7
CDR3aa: CASSLLSGGPSYEQYF
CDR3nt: TGTGCCAGCAGCTTATTAAGCGGGGGGCCTTCCTACGAGCAGTACTTC

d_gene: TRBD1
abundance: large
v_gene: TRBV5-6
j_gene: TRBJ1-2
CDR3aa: CASSPGAGGFGYTF
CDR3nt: TGTGCCAGCAGCCCGGGGGCAGGGGGCTTTGGCTACACCTTC

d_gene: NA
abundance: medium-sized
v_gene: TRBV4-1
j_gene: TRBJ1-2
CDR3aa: CASSQDPGHYGYTF
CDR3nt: TGCGCCAGCAGCCAAGATCCGGGCCACTATGGCTACACCTTC

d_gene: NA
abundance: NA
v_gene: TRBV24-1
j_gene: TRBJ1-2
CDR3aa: CATSGRDRGGYTF
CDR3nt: TGTGCCACCAGTGGGAGAGATCGAGGCGGCTACACCTTC

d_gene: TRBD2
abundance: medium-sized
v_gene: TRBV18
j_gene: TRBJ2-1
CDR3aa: CASSQGGGSYNEQFF
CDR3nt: TGTGCCAGCTCACAGGGCGGGGGATCCTACAATGAGCAGTTCTTC

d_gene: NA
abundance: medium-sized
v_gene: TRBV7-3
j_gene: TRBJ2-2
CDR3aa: CASSLRGYTGELFF
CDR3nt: TGTGCCAGCAGCTTACGTGGTTACACCGGGGAGCTGTTTTTT

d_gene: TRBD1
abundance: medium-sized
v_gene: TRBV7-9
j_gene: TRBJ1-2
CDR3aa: CASSPKGTGGSNYGYTF
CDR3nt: TGTGCCAGCAGCCCCAAGGGGACAGGGGGGTCCAACTATGGCTACACCTTC

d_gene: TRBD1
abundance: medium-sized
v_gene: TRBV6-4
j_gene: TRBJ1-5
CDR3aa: CASSPTGDQPQHF
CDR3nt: TGTGCCAGCAGTCCAACAGGGGATCAGCCCCAGCATTTT

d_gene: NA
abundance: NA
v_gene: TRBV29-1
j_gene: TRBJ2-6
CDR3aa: CSVEEQSGANVLTF
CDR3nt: TGCAGCGTTGAAGAACAGTCTGGGGCCAACGTCCTGACTTTC

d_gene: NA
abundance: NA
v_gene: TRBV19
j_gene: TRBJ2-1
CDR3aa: CASSPTGPSSYNEQFF
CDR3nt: TGTGCCAGTAGTCCAACAGGCCCGAGCTCCTACAATGAGCAGTTCTTC

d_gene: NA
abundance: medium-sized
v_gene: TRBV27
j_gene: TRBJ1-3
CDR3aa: CASSFFPTSGNTIYF
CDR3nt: TGTGCCAGCAGTTTTTTTCCTACCTCTGGAAACACCATATATTTT

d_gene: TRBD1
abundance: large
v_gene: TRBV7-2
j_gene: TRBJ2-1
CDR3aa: CASSRAGGEQFF
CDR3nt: TGTGCCAGCAGCCGGGCAGGGGGTGAGCAGTTCTTC

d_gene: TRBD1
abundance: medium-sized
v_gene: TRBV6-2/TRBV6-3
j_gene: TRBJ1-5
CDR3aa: CASSQRPGQGGFFQPQHF
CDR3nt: TGTGCCAGCAGTCAGAGGCCGGGACAGGGGGGATTTTTTCAGCCCCAGCATTTT

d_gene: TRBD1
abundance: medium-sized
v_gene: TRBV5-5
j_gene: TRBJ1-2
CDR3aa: CASSFTGGVDYGYTF
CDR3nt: TGTGCCAGCAGCTTTACAGGGGGCGTAGACTATGGCTACACCTTC

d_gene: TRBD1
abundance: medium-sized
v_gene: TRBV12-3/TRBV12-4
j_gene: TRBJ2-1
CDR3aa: CASDRGFVNEQFF
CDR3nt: TGTGCCAGTGACAGGGGCTTTGTCAATGAGCAGTTCTTC

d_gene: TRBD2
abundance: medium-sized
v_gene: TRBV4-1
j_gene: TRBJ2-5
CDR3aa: CASSQINLGLTRQETQYF
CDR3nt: TGCGCCAGCAGCCAGATAAACCTGGGACTAACCCGACAGGAGACCCAGTACTTC

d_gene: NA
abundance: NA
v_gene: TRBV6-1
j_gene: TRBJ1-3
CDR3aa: CASSSTWSFGNTIYF
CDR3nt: TGTGCCAGCAGTTCTACCTGGTCGTTTGGAAACACCATATATTTT

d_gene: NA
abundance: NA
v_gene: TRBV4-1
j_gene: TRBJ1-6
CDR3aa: CASSQDESPLHF
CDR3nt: TGCGCCAGCAGCCAAGATGAGTCACCCCTCCACTTT

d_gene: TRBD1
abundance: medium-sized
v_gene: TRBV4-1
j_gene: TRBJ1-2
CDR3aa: CASSPEAVQGKDGYTF
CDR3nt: TGCGCCAGCAGCCCGGAAGCCGTACAGGGGAAGGATGGCTACACCTTC

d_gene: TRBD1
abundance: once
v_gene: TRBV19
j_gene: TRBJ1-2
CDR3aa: CASGRPGQGSPPYGYTF
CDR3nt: TGTGCCAGTGGCCGACCGGGACAGGGCTCCCCCCCTTATGGCTACACCTTC

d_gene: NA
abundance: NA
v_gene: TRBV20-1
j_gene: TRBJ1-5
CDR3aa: CSARAARRRNNQPQHF
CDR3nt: TGCAGTGCTAGGGCAGCGAGGAGGCGCAACAATCAGCCCCAGCATTTT

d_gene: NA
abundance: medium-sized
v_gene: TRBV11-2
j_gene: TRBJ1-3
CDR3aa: CASSLSAGTIYF
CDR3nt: TGTGCCAGCAGCTTGTCCGCGGGTACCATATATTTT

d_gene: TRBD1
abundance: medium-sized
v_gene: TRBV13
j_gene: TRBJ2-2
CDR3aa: CASSLGPDRGANTGELFF
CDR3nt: TGTGCCAGCAGCTTAGGCCCGGACAGGGGTGCGAACACCGGGGAGCTGTTTTTT

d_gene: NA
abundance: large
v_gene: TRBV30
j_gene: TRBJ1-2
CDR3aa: CAWSVQGRYGYTF
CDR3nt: TGTGCCTGGAGTGTCCAGGGACGGTATGGCTACACCTTC

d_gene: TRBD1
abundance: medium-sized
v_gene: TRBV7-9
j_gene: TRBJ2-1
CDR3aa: CAGGQGDEQFF
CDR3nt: TGTGCCGGGGGACAGGGAGATGAGCAGTTCTTC

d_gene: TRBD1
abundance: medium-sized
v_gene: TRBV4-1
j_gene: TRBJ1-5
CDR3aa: CASSTAAGGFPGRNQPQHF
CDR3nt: TGCGCCAGCAGCACGGCGGCAGGGGGTTTCCCCGGCCGCAATCAGCCCCAGCATTTT

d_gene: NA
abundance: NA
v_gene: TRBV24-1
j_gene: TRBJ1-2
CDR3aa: CATSGGGPTNYGYTF
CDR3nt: TGTGCCACCAGTGGTGGGGGCCCCACTAACTATGGCTACACCTTC

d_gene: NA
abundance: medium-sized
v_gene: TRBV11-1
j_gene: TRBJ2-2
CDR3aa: CASSLAGANTGELFF
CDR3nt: TGTGCCAGCAGCTTAGCCGGGGCGAACACCGGGGAGCTGTTTTTT

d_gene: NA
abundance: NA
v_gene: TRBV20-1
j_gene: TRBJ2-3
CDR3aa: CSASGQSGTDTQYF
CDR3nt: TGCAGTGCTTCTGGCCAAAGCGGCACAGATACGCAGTATTTT

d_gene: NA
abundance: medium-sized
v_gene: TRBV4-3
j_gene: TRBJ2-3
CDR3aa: CASSQEGASLADTQYF
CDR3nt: TGCGCCAGCAGCCAAGAAGGGGCTAGCCTGGCAGATACGCAGTATTTT

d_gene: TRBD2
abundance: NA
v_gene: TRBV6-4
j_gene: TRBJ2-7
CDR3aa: CASSDSTGASGGAWEQYF
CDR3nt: TGTGCCAGCAGTGACTCGACAGGGGCTAGCGGGGGGGCGTGGGAGCAGTACTTC

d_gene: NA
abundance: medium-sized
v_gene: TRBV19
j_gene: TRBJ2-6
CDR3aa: CASIKGQGANVLTF
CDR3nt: TGTGCCAGTATCAAGGGGCAAGGGGCCAACGTCCTGACTTTC

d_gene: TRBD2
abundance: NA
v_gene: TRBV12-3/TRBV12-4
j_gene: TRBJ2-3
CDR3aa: CASSLRLAPYTDTQYF
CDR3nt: TGTGCCAGCAGCCTGAGACTAGCGCCATACACAGATACGCAGTATTTT

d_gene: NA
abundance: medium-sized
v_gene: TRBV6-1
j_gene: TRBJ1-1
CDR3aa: CASPRGGTSTDTEAFF
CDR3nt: TGTGCCAGCCCTCGGGGGGGGACCTCCACTGACACTGAAGCTTTCTTT

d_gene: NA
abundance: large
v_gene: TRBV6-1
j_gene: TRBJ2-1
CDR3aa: CASSPLASPEQFF
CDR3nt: TGTGCCAGCAGTCCACTAGCTTCGCCTGAGCAGTTCTTC

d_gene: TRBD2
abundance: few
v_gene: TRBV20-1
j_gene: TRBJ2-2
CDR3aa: CSAASGGHTGELFF
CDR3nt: TGCAGTGCTGCCAGCGGGGGTCACACCGGGGAGCTGTTTTTT

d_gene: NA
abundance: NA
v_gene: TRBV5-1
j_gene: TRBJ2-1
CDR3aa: CASSFPTGSSYNEQFF
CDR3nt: TGCGCCAGCAGCTTCCCAACAGGGAGCTCCTACAATGAGCAGTTCTTC

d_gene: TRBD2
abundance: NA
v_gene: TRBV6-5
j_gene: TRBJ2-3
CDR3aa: CASSEVSGGGDTQYF
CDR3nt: TGTGCCAGCAGTGAAGTTAGCGGGGGGGGGGATACGCAGTATTTT

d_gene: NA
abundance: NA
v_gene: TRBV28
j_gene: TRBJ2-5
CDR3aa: CASSLWGGGQETQYF
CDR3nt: TGTGCCAGCAGTTTATGGGGGGGCGGCCAAGAGACCCAGTACTTC